This T cell receptor (beta chain) came from a study of tumor-infiltrating lymphocytes in primary liver carcinoma. In the study overall: Primary liver carcinoma, confirmed by histopathology, was surgically resected. Donors had hepatocellular carcinoma or combined HCC and intrahepatic cholangiocarcinoma.

Total RNA amounting to roughly 480 ng was the source from which TCR beta cDNA was made with a constant-region primer. Generation of the TCR beta libraries relied on three nested multiplex PCR rounds using slightly modified ARM-PCR. Running 10 cycles apiece, the first two PCR rounds relied on TRBV1-TRBV30 forward primers together with a C-beta reverse primer. TCRdb fed the multiplex PCR reads into MiXCR, producing one record per CDR3 protein. The sample carries 300,000 to 350,000 distinct CDR3 sequences, 65% recorded once. Unsorted whole blood supplied the RNA, and germline DNA was extracted too. The CDR3 consists of 16 residues. V was cut by 4 bases and J by 7 bases, with 23 bases left in between. Germline CDR1 SGHAT, CDR2 FQNNGV. This clonotype showed up many times.

Sequencing input: peripheral blood. The origin of this receptor is a man between 35 and 55 years old with primary liver carcinoma and hepatitis B virus infection. The chain has TRBV11-2 and TRBJ2-7; D is perhaps TRBD2 (6 bases). CDR3 loop: CASSSRRGAPEGEQYF. Written as DNA, the CDR3 is TGTGCCAGCAGCTCTAGAAGGGGAGCGCCGGAGGGGGAGCAGTACTTC.